Presented here are 11 T cell receptor beta chains from one specimen sequenced in a study of cytomegalovirus exposure and HLA in healthy donors. PCR employed 60 Vbeta and 13 Jbeta primers. Assay used: immunoSEQ multiplex PCR; TCRdb lists only in-frame clones, some missing. This sample carries 170,000 or so clones, 80% to 85% of them seen once, and the ten largest clones take 0.38%. The specimen was PBMCs. All receptors derive from a boy aged 2-15 years in good health and CMV-seronegative.

The chain couples TRBV10-3 to TRBJ2-3, with 13 bases identical to TRBD2. After removal of 6 bases from V and 6 bases from J, the junction contained 6 bases not matched to a gene. This CDR3 region has 15 residues. Germline V gene data show CDR1 as ENHRY and CDR2 as SYGVKD. DNA for the CDR3: TGTGCCATCAGCGAGACTAGCGGGAGGTCGGATACGCAGTATTTT. Amino acid sequence: CAISETSGRSDTQYF.

The chain recombines TRBV19 with TRBJ2-7; 10 nucleotides agree with TRBD1. V shed 4 bases, J shed 3 bases, and the junction held 0 bases outside the gene matches. In germline, CDR1 is LNHDA, CDR2 SQIVND (reference sequence). This CDR3 region has 13 residues. Here the CDR3 reads CASSRTGGYEQYF. The DNA for the CDR3 is TGTGCCAGTAGTAGGACAGGGGGCTACGAGCAGTACTTC.

This chain uses TRBV6-5 with TRBJ1-3; maybe TRBD1 (6 bases). Germline V gives CDR1 MNHEY, CDR2 SVGAGI. Trimming left V 8 bases short and J 8 bases short, with 19 bases between. The CDR3 has 14 residues. The CDR3: CASYREPLWDTIYF. CDR3 bases: TGTGCCAGCTACAGGGAGCCCTTGTGGGACACCATATATTTT.

This chain uses TRBV9 with TRBJ2-3, with D possibly being TRBD1 (5 bases). Looked up from germline, CDR1 is SGDLS and CDR2 is YYNGEE. V was pared by 0 bases and J by 0 bases, with 5 bases between. This CDR3 comprises 14 residues. The CDR3 coding sequence is TGTGCCAGCAGCGTAGACAGGAGCACAGATACGCAGTATTTT. It yields the protein CASSVDRSTDTQYF.

This chain links TRBV7-3 with TRBJ2-3, with 13 bases aligning to TRBD2. The germline V gene has CDR1 SGHTA and CDR2 FQGTGA. CDR3 size: 16 residues. The ends lost 10 bases at V and 5 bases at J; junction bases unmatched: 12. The CDR3 nucleotides read TGTGCCACCTCGGCGACCGGACTAGCGGGAGTAGATACGCAGTATTTT. Its protein product is CATSATGLAGVDTQYF.

The CDR3 spells CASSIFSGANVLTF. Here the CDR3 DNA reads TGTGCCAGCAGTATATTCTCTGGGGCCAACGTCCTGACTTTC. The chain joins TRBV6-1 to TRBJ2-6, with D uncertain. CDR3 length: 14 residues. The ends were cut back, 5 bases at V and 0 bases at J, with 5 bases in the middle. Germline lookup yields CDR1 MNHNS and CDR2 SASEGT.

In its sample, this clone was seen a few times. V gene TRBV5-6 combines with J gene TRBJ2-3; D remains ambiguous. Trimming removed 2 bases at V and 0 bases at J, with 7 bases between. This CDR3 region has 14 residues. Germline V gives CDR1 SGHDT, CDR2 YYEEEE. CDR3 bases: TGTGCCAGCAGCTTATTACTTAGCACAGATACGCAGTATTTT. Encoded protein: CASSLLLSTDTQYF.

The chain couples TRBV29-1 to TRBJ2-5; D possibly corresponds to TRBD1 (5 bases). Gene TRBJ2-7 matches the end of the DNA better, so the J call may be wrong. Germline CDR1 and CDR2: SQVTM and ANQGSEA. The CDR3 length is 13 residues. CDR3 loop: CSVAPRVFHEQYF. DNA of the CDR3: TGCAGCGTTGCCCCCAGGGTCTTCCACGAGCAGTACTTC.

The chain carries TRBV6-5 and TRBJ2-2; 8 nucleotides align to TRBD1. Germline trimming cut 6 bases from V and 6 bases from J; bases unmatched to any gene: 9. Per the germline V gene, CDR1 is MNHEY and CDR2 is SVGAGI. This CDR3 is built from 15 residues. CDR3 DNA: TGTGCCAGCAGACAGAGTCAGGGGGCAGCCGGGGAGCTGTTTTTT. It yields the protein CASRQSQGAAGELFF.

CDR3 loop: CASEGAQNTEAFF. CDR3 bases: TGTGCCTCGGAGGGGGCGCAGAACACTGAAGCTTTCTTT. This rearrangement joins TRBV30 to TRBJ1-1, with 7 bases lining up with TRBD1. The J segment lost 1 base and the V segment lost 7 bases, leaving 6 bases of the junction unmatched. Germline assignment: CDR1 GTSNPN and CDR2 SVGIG (reference sequence). CDR3 length equals 13 residues.

This rearrangement joins TRBV15 to TRBJ2-7, with 9 bases aligning to TRBD1. V shed 3 bases, J shed 6 bases, and the junction held 12 bases outside the gene matches. CDR1 LNHNV and CDR2 YYDKDF come from the germline V gene (reference sequence). This CDR3 spans 16 amino acids. The DNA for the CDR3 is TGTGCCACCAGCAGGGGCGGACAGGGGTGGGCGAGCGAGCAGTACTTC. It specifies CATSRGGQGWASEQYF. The full variable domain, in which reference TRBV15 and TRBJ2-7 provide the parts outside the CDR3, is DAMVIQNPRYQVTQFGKPVTLSCSQTLNHNVMYWYQQKSSQAPKLLFHYYDKDFNNEADTPDNFQSRRPNTSFCFLDIRSPGLGDTAMYLCATSRGGQGWASEQYFGPGTRLTVT.